Below are 14 T cell receptor beta chains sequenced from a single sample in a study of shared clonotypes between healthy human individuals. The assay was immunoSEQ multiplex PCR, and TCRdb's table has in-frame clones only and misses some. The sample carries approximately 2,300,000 clones, roughly 90% recorded once. The sequenced material came from naive CD4+ T cells from PBMCs. Subset described: CD45RA+ positively selected. These receptors were collected from a man younger than 35 in good health. Some clones in this sample may be carry-over from other donors' samples.

This chain links TRBV23-1 with TRBJ2-1; D ambiguous. TRBV23-1 is an open reading frame whose function is uncertain. Trimming removed 8 bases from V and 6 bases from J, with 17 bases in between. There are 14 residues in the CDR3. CDR3 in DNA: TGCGCCAGCTCTAGAAGTATGCTGGTCAATGAGCAGTTCTTC. This translates into CASSRSMLVNEQFF.

This chain joins TRBV5-1 and TRBJ2-7, with 10 bases identical to TRBD2. The CDR3 runs to 16 residues. J gave up 2 bases and V 4 bases, and 9 bases lay outside the gene matches. Germline V gene lookup returns CDR1 SGHRS and CDR2 YFSETQ. As DNA, the CDR3 is TGCGCCAGCAGCCAACAACTTAGCGGGAGGCCCTACGAGCAGTACTTC. It is translated as CASSQQLSGRPYEQYF.

The chain has TRBV20-1 and TRBJ2-5, with D unresolved. The J call could be wrong; TRBJ2-7 is a better fit for the DNA end. CDR1 and CDR2 (germline): DFQATT, SNEGSKA (reference sequence). This CDR3 has 8 residues. The DNA of the CDR3 is TGCAGGGCCAACGAGCAGTACTTC. This translates into CRANEQYF.

This chain links TRBV5-4 with TRBJ2-5; D is uncertain. The V gene's germline CDR1 is SGHNT and CDR2 YYREEE (reference sequence). This CDR3 has 12 amino acids. Trimming took off 4 bases at V and 1 base at J, with 5 bases between the two ends. This CDR3 reads CASSRSQETQYF. DNA of the CDR3: TGTGCCAGCAGCCGTTCCCAAGAGACCCAGTACTTC.

The V call is TRBV5-4, the J call TRBJ2-7; 8 positions match TRBD1. The ends lost 7 bases at V and 2 bases at J; junction bases unmatched: 2. CDR1 and CDR2 (germline): SGHNT, YYREEE (reference sequence). The CDR3 is made up of 12 amino acids. CDR3 loop: CASGDRTYEQYF. The CDR3, as DNA: TGTGCCAGCGGGGACAGGACCTACGAGCAGTACTTC.

This chain uses TRBV19 with TRBJ2-7, with TRBD2 matching over 8 bases. Per the germline V gene, CDR1 is LNHDA and CDR2 is SQIVND (reference sequence). V lost 6 bases and J lost 2; bases outside the gene matches: 12. The CDR3 sequence is 16 residues long. CDR3 residues: CASSHPGLAGTYEQYF. CDR3 bases: TGTGCCAGTAGCCACCCGGGGCTAGCGGGCACCTACGAGCAGTACTTC.

This chain links TRBV6-1 with TRBJ1-5; no firm D call. This CDR3 region has 13 residues. Deletions cut 6 bases from V and 6 bases from J, with 12 bases between. Germline assignment: CDR1 MNHNS and CDR2 SASEGT. The CDR3, as DNA: TGTGCCAGCAGCGAACCCCCCGGTCAGCCCCAGCATTTT. Residues: CASSEPPGQPQHF.

The V and J genes are TRBV4-1 and TRBJ2-2; D remains unclear. The germline gives CDR1 MGHRA, CDR2 YSYEKL. The CDR3 spans 15 residues. Between the trimmed V and J ends, which lost 4 bases and 0 bases, there was a span of 9 bases. This CDR3 reads CASSPRPSNTGELFF. For the CDR3, the DNA is TGCGCCAGCAGCCCTAGGCCGTCGAACACCGGGGAGCTGTTTTTT.

To note about this clone: Additional DNA sequences in this sample encode the identical CDR3. The rearrangement links TRBV9 to TRBJ2-6, with D perhaps matching TRBD1 (5 bases). The germline V gene encodes CDR1 SGDLS and CDR2 YYNGEE. Trimming stripped 3 bases from V and 1 base from J, with 8 bases between. This CDR3 has 15 amino acids. CDR3 sequence (DNA): TGTGCCAGCAGCGCGCAGGGATCTGGGGCCAACGTCCTGACTTTC. It yields the protein CASSAQGSGANVLTF.

The chain employs TRBV6-6 and TRBJ1-1; a weak D match, TRBD1 (5 bases). The germline gives CDR1 MNHNY, CDR2 SVGAGI (reference sequence). The CDR3 has 13 residues. Trimming pared 2 bases from V and 5 bases from J, leaving 9 bases between. CDR3 bases: TGTGCCAGCAGTTACCAGGGTGGAACTGAAGCTTTCTTT. It yields the protein CASSYQGGTEAFF.

The rearrangement uses TRBV14 and TRBJ2-1; 8 bases align to TRBD2. With 8 bases clipped from V and 5 bases from J, the junction kept 11 bases outside the gene matches. This CDR3 is built from 15 residues. Per the germline V gene, CDR1 is SGHDN and CDR2 is FVKESK. CDR3 protein: CASGDSGGRNNEQFF. CDR3 DNA: TGTGCCAGCGGAGATTCGGGGGGGAGAAACAATGAGCAGTTCTTC.

This chain uses TRBV9 with TRBJ1-2; tentatively, D is TRBD1 (5 bases). The CDR3 is made up of 13 amino acids. Trimming took 6 bases from V and 4 from J, leaving 13 bases between them. The V gene's germline CDR1 is SGDLS and CDR2 YYNGEE. In DNA form, the CDR3 reads TGTGCCAGCAAGCCGCGGGACTTCTATGGCTACACCTTC. This translates into CASKPRDFYGYTF.

The genes are TRBV4-1 and TRBJ1-2; D ambiguous. The germline gives CDR1 MGHRA, CDR2 YSYEKL. Trimming took off 4 bases at V and 6 bases at J, with 12 bases between the two ends. The CDR3 loop spans 13 amino acids. The CDR3 DNA follows: TGCGCCAGCAGCCCAAGGGTAGAAAATGGCTACACCTTC. Translated, it gives CASSPRVENGYTF.

The CDR3 sequence is CASSPISVAKNIQYF. DNA of the CDR3: TGTGCCAGCTCACCAATTTCCGTAGCCAAAAACATTCAGTACTTC. The chain links TRBV18 to TRBJ2-4; no firm D call. Germline V gives CDR1 KGHSH, CDR2 LQKENI. V lost 2 bases, J lost 0 bases, and 8 bases lay in between. This CDR3 contains 15 residues.